This T cell receptor beta chain was identified during a study of blood T cell repertoires in COVID-19 (TCRdb year 2020). For context, the study as a whole: Samples from collaborators originated in the United States, Italy and Spain and spanned both the acute and convalescent phases of COVID-19. The material from the prospective study consisted of cDNA or gDNA derived from T cells, B-cell-depleted T cells, or PBMCs. A freely available public database, intended as a resource for researchers studying the immune response to SARS-CoV-2, is where the repertoires were released. The samples were drawn from two sources: the first 160 participants of the ongoing ImmuneRACE study, and 1,254 subjects contributed by 6 global collaborators. Sample metadata almost always included a de-identified subject ID, COVID-19 status, age in years and sex. Where available, HLA class I and class II types were taken from metadata supplied by the sample provider and were not determined by assay-based typing. Deeply sampled blood TCRbeta repertoires from subjects exposed to, actively infected with, or recovered from COVID-19 were included in the dataset.

TCRbeta CDR3 regions were amplified from genomic DNA by means of the immunoSEQ Assay, a bias-controlled multiplex PCR. In the original analysis: The number of nucleated cells in each sample was estimated from the amplification of reference gene primers within the assay. To quantify the absolute abundance of each unique TCRbeta CDR3 rearrangement, sequence reads were collapsed and filtered. For each sample, productive Simpson clonality was calculated by taking the square root of Simpson's diversity index across productive rearrangements. TCRdb stores this immuneACCESS table with in-frame sequences only. Part of the clones is absent; in the studies checked, under half of the shortfall reflects unresolved V genes, and no reason is known for the rest. V and J calls and clone size are as listed in that table; D and trimming were resolved from the DNA. The sample table records about 160,000 clones; over 80% of these occur just once. Roughly 4% of the sample belongs to the ten largest clones.

A second Seattle source provided samples from volunteer blood donors who had recovered from COVID-19. The collaborating institutions used their own protocols to collect whole blood in K2EDTA tubes. Collaborator samples were shipped for TCRbeta analysis as frozen whole blood, isolated PBMCs, or DNA extracted from either sample type. Overall study results and their limits: The amount of clinical and demographic metadata varied by source and participant and was provided uncurated.

Via the germline V gene, CDR1 is MGHRA and CDR2 YSYEKL. From its cysteine to its phenylalanine, the CDR3 spans 16 amino acids. The retained sequence is limited to the CDR3, 48 bases, with the frame set at the first base. V loses 1 base, J loses 1 base, and the germline ends lie 13 bases apart. In its sample, this clone was seen a few times. What this receptor recognizes is not known. Base-call qualities are not available, and no considerably larger clone is one nucleotide away. The receptor chain draws on TRBV4-1 and TRBJ2-5; tentative D gene TRBD1, with 6 bases matching. Sequenced material: peripheral blood. The TCR sequence derives from a woman aged 55-75 years who had recovered from COVID-19. The sequence in DNA is TGCGCCAGCAGCCAAGGGCAGGGGTCCTTCCAAGAGACCCAGTACTTC. Protein translation: CASSQGQGSFQETQYF.